This T cell receptor (beta chain) was captured in a study of T cells in Graves' hyperthyroidism and ophthalmopathy. Broader study findings: The blood repertoire included most of the expanded thyroid clonotypes above 0.001.

The source material, RNA transcripts, was used to amplify TCR beta CDR3 regions. HTBI primers were the set used in a first-round RT-PCR of the TCR CDR3. TCRdb independently ran MiXCR on the multiplex PCR reads; one entry per CDR3 protein. The top ten clones hold around 47% of a sample with 300,000 to 350,000 distinct CDR3 sequences, about 20% of them seen once. For Graves' hyperthyroidism to be stable, ophthalmopathy could not progress within 18 months. To note about this clonotype: Its antigen is not identified.

The specimen sequenced was blood. The receptor's source is a woman aged 45 to 65 with Graves' hyperthyroidism.

CDR3 nucleotides: TGTGCCAGCAGTTTGGACAGGTTCGCCTACGAGCAGTACTTC. It specifies CASSLDRFAYEQYF. V gene TRBV27 combines with J gene TRBJ2-7, with 7 bases that match TRBD1. CDR1 and CDR2 (germline): MNHEY, SMNVEV (reference sequence). CDR3 length: 14 residues. Losses at the gene ends were 3 bases for V and 2 bases for J; bases not matched to a gene: 4.